The 20 T cell receptor beta chains in this list originate from one sample, sequenced in a study of T cells after somatic rescue of genetic block (TCRdb year 2020). Library preparation employed the immunoSEQ multiplex PCR assay. TCRdb limited this immuneACCESS table to in-frame rearrangements with V and J called. A share of clones is missing; checked studies link under half to unresolved V genes, and the rest is unexplained. The sample includes 12,000 or so clones, with roughly 70% observed a single time. The ten largest clones represent about an eighth of the sample. The sequenced sample consisted of peripheral blood mononuclear cells (PBMCs). All receptors come from a boy aged 5-17 years.

This clone was observed a handful of times. This chain links TRBV19 with TRBJ1-1; D ambiguous. Trimming cost V 6 bases and J 4 bases, with 18 bases left between them. The germline gives CDR1 LNHDA, CDR2 SQIVND (reference sequence). This CDR3 has 15 residues. The CDR3 nucleotides read TGTGCCAGTAGGCCCGCCGGCTGGGGTCCCACTGAAGCTTTCTTT. Encoded protein: CASRPAGWGPTEAFF.

This clone is large in the sample. This chain links TRBV9 with TRBJ2-1, with TRBD2 matching over 8 bases. The germline gives CDR1 SGDLS, CDR2 YYNGEE. J lost 0 bases, V lost 3 bases, and 8 bases had no gene match. The CDR3 has 17 residues. The CDR3 reads CASSASAGGLSYNEQFF. As DNA, the CDR3 is TGTGCCAGCAGCGCGTCGGCGGGGGGCCTCTCCTACAATGAGCAGTTCTTC. Variable domain in full (rest from reference TRBV9 and TRBJ2-1): DSGVTQTPKHLITATGQRVTLRCSPRSGDLSVYWYQQSLDQGLQFLIQYYNGEERAKGNILERFSAQQFPDLHSELNLSSLELGDSALYFCASSASAGGLSYNEQFFGPGTRLTVL.

The chain has TRBV10-1 and TRBJ2-7; D is undetermined. Per germline, CDR1 WNHNN and CDR2 SYGVQD (reference sequence). V lost 4 bases to trimming and J lost 2 bases, with 9 bases between them. The CDR3 is made up of 13 amino acids. The CDR3 nucleotides are TGCGCCAGCAGTGGGGATCTCGCCTACGAGCAGTACTTC. This translates into CASSGDLAYEQYF.

The genes are TRBV30 and TRBJ1-3; D is ambiguous. The germline V gene encodes CDR1 GTSNPN and CDR2 SVGIG (reference sequence). The ends were cut back, 1 base at V and 4 bases at J, with 11 bases in the middle. The CDR3 sequence is 14 residues long. Here the CDR3 reads CAWSGTPEGNTIYF. The CDR3 DNA reads as TGTGCCTGGAGTGGGACCCCGGAAGGAAACACCATATATTTT.

This clone was observed a few times. This chain uses TRBV29-1 with TRBJ2-5; D is unclear. Trimming took off 2 bases at V and 1 base at J, with 8 bases between the two ends. Per germline, CDR1 SQVTM and CDR2 ANQGSEA. The CDR3 sequence is 13 residues long. CDR3 sequence: CSVEKGFQETQYF. DNA of the CDR3: TGCAGCGTTGAAAAAGGTTTCCAAGAGACCCAGTACTTC.

The chain uses TRBV6-5 and TRBJ1-2; no reliable D call. From germline, CDR1 is MNHEY and CDR2 SVGAGI. V was clipped by 2 bases and J by 7 bases, with 17 bases between them. The CDR3 is made up of 15 amino acids. The CDR3 here is CASSYQLALGSGYTF. In DNA, the CDR3 is TGTGCCAGCAGTTACCAGCTAGCCTTAGGGAGTGGCTACACCTTC.

This chain connects TRBV25-1 to TRBJ2-7; perhaps TRBD2 as D (6 bases). Trimming stripped 8 bases from V and 2 bases from J, with 19 bases between. CDR3 length equals 15 residues. The germline gives CDR1 MGHDK, CDR2 SYGVNS. The CDR3 DNA follows: TGTGCCAGCGTTCCTACCGGGGGACCCCCCTACGAGCAGTACTTC. It specifies CASVPTGGPPYEQYF.

The rearrangement joins TRBV29-1 to TRBJ1-5; D is possibly TRBD1 (5 bases). CDR3 length: 14 amino acids. V was clipped by 4 bases and J by 3 bases, with 13 bases between them. Germline V CDR1 and CDR2: SQVTM, ANQGSEA. The CDR3 nucleotides read TGCAGCGTTGTCCCTACAGGCTTCAATCAGCCCCAGCATTTT. Protein: CSVVPTGFNQPQHF.

The chain recombines TRBV28 with TRBJ2-1, with D maybe TRBD2 (5 bases). There are 19 residues in the CDR3. Germline values: CDR1 MDHEN, CDR2 SYDVKM. Deletions cut 3 bases from V and 4 bases from J, with 25 bases between. The CDR3 nucleotides are TGTGCCAGCAGTTTTCAAGCGGCCTCCTATTCCACTACTTACAATGAGCAGTTCTTC. Its translation: CASSFQAASYSTTYNEQFF.

This clone was seen a few times. The chain recombines TRBV11-2 with TRBJ2-7; D unresolved. This CDR3 comprises 15 residues. Germline CDR1 and CDR2: SGHAT and FQNNGV. V lost 1 base and J 0 bases, leaving 10 bases between the germline ends. CDR3 sequence: CASSLAWGFSYEQYF. CDR3 DNA sequence: TGTGCCAGCAGCTTAGCATGGGGATTCTCCTACGAGCAGTACTTC.

The chain uses TRBV7-9 and TRBJ1-3; 7 positions match TRBD1. V shed 2 bases and J 0 bases; nucleotides not matched to a gene: 7. This CDR3 is 17 amino acids long. Germline V lookup: CDR1 SEHNR, CDR2 FQNEAQ (reference sequence). This CDR3 is CASSLLGQSSSGNTIYF. The CDR3 DNA is TGTGCCAGCAGCTTATTGGGACAGTCCAGCTCTGGAAACACCATATATTTT.

The chain is built from TRBV11-2 and TRBJ2-7; 8 nucleotides align to TRBD2. The trim removed 5 bases at V and 3 bases at J, leaving 9 bases unmatched. Germline assignment: CDR1 SGHAT and CDR2 FQNNGV. The CDR3 is made up of 15 amino acids. The CDR3 loop is CASSLVGLGDYEQYF. In DNA form, the CDR3 reads TGTGCCAGCAGCCTAGTGGGACTAGGGGACTACGAGCAGTACTTC.

This chain links TRBV6-5 with TRBJ2-3; maybe TRBD2 (6 bases). The CDR3 is 15 amino acids. The V gene lost 2 bases and the J gene lost 2 bases, with 11 bases spanning the gap. Germline CDR1 and CDR2: MNHEY and SVGAGI. The CDR3 bases are TGTGCCAGCAGTTACGGGCGGGAACTCACAGATACGCAGTATTTT. Amino acid sequence: CASSYGRELTDTQYF.

The V call is TRBV7-9, the J call TRBJ2-3; 8 bases agree with TRBD1. The ends lost 5 bases at V and 3 bases at J; junction bases unmatched: 7. This CDR3 region has 15 residues. Germline values: CDR1 SEHNR, CDR2 FQNEAQ (reference sequence). The CDR3 loop reads CASSPTGQVTDTQYF. In nucleotides, the CDR3 is TGTGCCAGCAGCCCGACGGGACAGGTGACAGATACGCAGTATTTT.

V usage is TRBV5-4 and J usage is TRBJ2-7, with 7 bases aligning to TRBD2. This CDR3 is built from 14 residues. J gave up 2 bases and V 4 bases, and 6 bases lay outside the gene matches. From germline, CDR1 is SGHNT and CDR2 YYREEE (reference sequence). CDR3 protein: CASSRPGLPYEQYF. The CDR3 nucleotides read TGTGCCAGCAGCCGTCCGGGACTACCCTACGAGCAGTACTTC.

This clone has just one count. This chain joins TRBV28 and TRBJ1-4; tentative D call: TRBD1 (5 bases). The CDR3 has 13 amino acids. Deletions cut 7 bases from V and 6 bases from J, with 12 bases between. Looked up from germline, CDR1 is MDHEN and CDR2 is SYDVKM. This CDR3 reads CASMGGGYEKLFF. In DNA, the CDR3 is TGTGCCAGCATGGGTGGGGGTTATGAAAAACTGTTTTTT.

By its share, this clone is medium-sized. This chain joins TRBV2 and TRBJ2-7; 9 bases are shared with TRBD1. The V gene end was trimmed by 7 bases and the J gene end by 4 bases; junction bases not matched to a gene: 8. Germline loops: CDR1 SNHLY, CDR2 FYNNEI. CDR3 length: 14 residues. CDR3 loop: CASTRDGTGYEQYF. CDR3 nucleotides: TGTGCCAGCACCCGCGACGGGACAGGGTACGAGCAGTACTTC.

The genes are TRBV30 and TRBJ1-4, with TRBD1 matching 8 bases. Unmatched junction bases numbered 6, after V lost 5 bases and J lost 7 bases. The V gene's germline CDR1 is GTSNPN and CDR2 SVGIG (reference sequence). The CDR3 length is 13 residues. The CDR3 reads CAWGAGGFEKLFF. Here the CDR3 DNA reads TGTGCCTGGGGGGCAGGGGGCTTTGAAAAACTGTTTTTT.

The V and J genes are TRBV7-9 and TRBJ1-2; the match to TRBD1 covers 7 bases. The CDR3 has 13 residues. Germline CDR1 and CDR2: SEHNR and FQNEAQ (reference sequence). Losses at the gene ends were 3 bases for V and 3 bases for J; bases not matched to a gene: 1. The CDR3, as DNA: TGTGCCAGCAGCTTCGACAGGGACTATGGCTACACCTTC. Translated, it gives CASSFDRDYGYTF.

The sample holds a few counts of this clone. V is TRBV5-1 and J is TRBJ2-7, with TRBD1 matching 8 bases. Germline V CDR1 and CDR2: SGHRS, YFSETQ. The CDR3 is 15 amino acids. V lost 3 bases and J lost 1; bases outside the gene matches: 6. CDR3 coding DNA: TGCGCCAGCAGCTCCCTACAGGGGGGATCCTACGAGCAGTACTTC. The encoded protein is CASSSLQGGSYEQYF.